A selection of T cell receptor beta chains follows, all from one sample in a study of blood T cell repertoires in COVID-19. Generated by immunoSEQ multiplex PCR, the TCRdb table keeps only in-frame clones and is missing some. The repertoire holds 400,000 or so clones, with around 87% as singletons. Sequencing input: PBMCs or T cells enriched from blood (not recorded which). The receptors here all came from a man aged 30 to 45 who had recovered from COVID-19. Each CDR3 is given with its conserved first and last residue. A D gene is named only where the DNA matches it firmly. The size of a clone is reported for some rows only, either as once, few or many, or as a class for expanded clones.

V gene	J gene	clone size	D gene	CDR3 length	CDR3 DNA	CDR3 protein
TRBV19	TRBJ1-1	.	TRBD1	15	TGTGCCAGTAGTATTAAAGGACAGGGGTTGGCTGAAGCTTTCTTT	CASSIKGQGLAEAFF
TRBV19	TRBJ2-3	.	.	13	TGTGCCAGTAGTACCCTGGAGGCAGATACGCAGTATTTT	CASSTLEADTQYF
TRBV6-2/TRBV6-3	TRBJ2-1	.	.	15	TGTGCCAGCAGTTATCGGGGACAACAAGGAAATGAGCAGTTCTTC	CASSYRGQQGNEQFF
TRBV9	TRBJ2-3	.	TRBD2	17	TGTGCCAGCAGCGTAGAAGGGACTAGCGGGGTCACAGATACGCAGTATTTT	CASSVEGTSGVTDTQYF
TRBV5-1	TRBJ2-3	.	TRBD1	15	TGCGCCAGCAGCGACCGGACAGGTAGCACAGATACGCAGTATTTT	CASSDRTGSTDTQYF
TRBV18	TRBJ2-4	.	.	13	TGTGCCAGCTCACCCGCGGAGGAAAACATTCAGTACTTC	CASSPAEENIQYF
TRBV15	TRBJ2-1	.	.	16	TGTGCCACCAGCAGGCCGGGCGGGATAGGCTACAATGAGCAGTTCTTC	CATSRPGGIGYNEQFF
TRBV19	TRBJ1-5	.	.	15	TGTGCCAGTAGGTCCTCGCCGAGAAGCAATCAGCCCCAGCATTTT	CASRSSPRSNQPQHF
TRBV19	TRBJ1-4	.	TRBD1	16	TGTGCCAGTAGTATAGATCTCGTGACAGGGCGAGAAAAACTGTTTTTT	CASSIDLVTGREKLFF
TRBV28	TRBJ2-1	.	TRBD2	16	TGTGCCAGCAGTTTAGTTAAGTCTAGCGGGAGGAATGAGCAGTTCTTC	CASSLVKSSGRNEQFF
TRBV7-8	TRBJ1-5	.	TRBD1	14	TGTGCCAGCAGCCTCGGACAGGCGAATCAGCCCCAGCATTTT	CASSLGQANQPQHF
TRBV24-1	TRBJ1-5	.	.	12	TGTGCCACCAGTGACCCCAGTGGGCCCCAGCATTTT	CATSDPSGPQHF
TRBV9	TRBJ2-3	.	TRBD1	15	TGTGCCAGCAGCGTCGGGACAGTAAGCACAGATACGCAGTATTTT	CASSVGTVSTDTQYF
TRBV7-8	TRBJ2-5	.	.	15	TGTGCCAGCGGCGAGCCCGCTACGGGGAAAGAGACCCAGTACTTC	CASGEPATGKETQYF
TRBV10-3	TRBJ1-6	.	.	12	TGTGCCATCAGTGAGTCTCAGGGCACCCTCCACTTT	CAISESQGTLHF
TRBV5-4	TRBJ2-7	once	TRBD1	15	TGTGCCAGCAGCCCCGACAGGGCTAATACCTACGAGCAGTACTTC	CASSPDRANTYEQYF
TRBV3-1/TRBV3-2	TRBJ1-4	.	.	16	TGTGCCAGCAGCCAAGATCGAGTTTCAACTAATGAAAAACTGTTTTTT	CASSQDRVSTNEKLFF
TRBV5-5	TRBJ1-6	.	TRBD1	15	TGTGCCAGCAGCTTCGTTGAGGGGGCAAATTCACCCCTCCACTTT	CASSFVEGANSPLHF
TRBV20-1	TRBJ2-1	.	.	11	TGCAGTGCTAGAGATTGGGCAGGGGAGTTCTTC	CSARDWAGEFF
TRBV12-2	TRBJ2-1	once	.	14	TGTGCAAGTCGCTTAGTTTTCAGGTACAATGAGCAGTTCTTC	CASRLVFRYNEQFF
TRBV4-2	TRBJ1-2	.	.	14	TGTGCCAGCAGCCAAGATCTTGGGGGGAGCGGCTACACCTTC	CASSQDLGGSGYTF
TRBV29-1	TRBJ2-7	.	TRBD2	13	TGCAGCGGGCGAGAAGCGGGAGGAAACGAGCAGTACTTC	CSGREAGGNEQYF
TRBV12-5	TRBJ1-4	.	.	13	TGTGCTAGTGCCACGGGGAGAAATGAAAAACTGTTTTTT	CASATGRNEKLFF
TRBV7-2	TRBJ2-5	.	.	13	TGTGCCAGCAGTGGGACAAACCAAGAGACCCAGTACTTC	CASSGTNQETQYF
TRBV7-8	TRBJ2-7	.	TRBD2	15	TGTGCCAGCAGCTTAGTTAGCGGGATATTCTACGAGCAGTACTTC	CASSLVSGIFYEQYF
TRBV3-1/TRBV3-2	TRBJ1-6	.	.	14	TGTGCCAGCAGCCTGGACACCAATAATTCACCCCTCCACTTT	CASSLDTNNSPLHF
TRBV28	TRBJ2-7	.	TRBD1	15	TGTGCCACGTTCAGAGACAGGGGAGTTTCCTACGAGCAGTACTTC	CATFRDRGVSYEQYF
TRBV6-5	TRBJ2-7	.	TRBD1	11	TGTGCCAGCAGACAGGGGGAATGGCAGTACTTC	CASRQGEWQYF
TRBV5-6	TRBJ1-3	.	TRBD1	14	TGTGCCAGCAGCTTTGGGACAGTTGGAAACACCATATATTTT	CASSFGTVGNTIYF
TRBV5-1	TRBJ1-1	.	.	14	TGCGCCAGCAGCCACGGACGGGAGAACACTGAAGCTTTCTTT	CASSHGRENTEAFF
TRBV5-6	TRBJ2-7	once	.	13	TGTGCCAGCACCTATGGGAGCTCCTACGAGCAGTACTTC	CASTYGSSYEQYF
TRBV27	TRBJ2-1	.	TRBD2	14	TGTGCCAGCAGTTTTCGGGAGGGCCTTAATGAGCAGTTCTTC	CASSFREGLNEQFF
TRBV19	TRBJ1-6	.	.	15	TGTGCCAGTAGTCCCCAGGGGCAAGGGAATTCACCCCTCCACTTT	CASSPQGQGNSPLHF
TRBV11-2	TRBJ1-1	.	TRBD1	19	TGTGCCAGCAGCTCGCTAAACCCGGGACAGTTAGAACTGAACACTGAAGCTTTCTTT	CASSSLNPGQLELNTEAFF
TRBV10-2	TRBJ2-1	.	.	12	TGCGCCAGCAGTCGTAGCGTGAATGAGCAGTTCTTC	CASSRSVNEQFF
TRBV27	TRBJ1-6	few	.	12	TGTGCCAGCAGTACCGGTAGCTCACCCCTCCACTTT	CASSTGSSPLHF
TRBV5-1	TRBJ1-2	.	.	14	TGCGCCAGCAGCTTGGAGGCAGGGAAGGGTGGCTACACCTTC	CASSLEAGKGGYTF
TRBV18	TRBJ1-4	.	.	14	TGTGCCAGCTCCCCGGGACTCAGTAATGAAAAACTGTTTTTT	CASSPGLSNEKLFF
TRBV6-6	TRBJ1-2	few	.	12	TGTGCCAGTAGGCCAGGGAAGGGTGGCTACACCTTC	CASRPGKGGYTF
TRBV5-4	TRBJ2-1	.	TRBD1	15	TGTGCCAGCAGCTTGTCCCAGACAGGGGGCTATGAGCAGTTCTTC	CASSLSQTGGYEQFF
TRBV2	TRBJ1-2	.	.	11	TGTGCCAGCAGGCAGGGGTATGGCTACACCTTC	CASRQGYGYTF
TRBV12-5	TRBJ2-1	.	TRBD2	19	TGTGCTAGTGGTTTCCACCTCCGGGGACTAGCTTACTCCTACAATGAGCAGTTCTTC	CASGFHLRGLAYSYNEQFF